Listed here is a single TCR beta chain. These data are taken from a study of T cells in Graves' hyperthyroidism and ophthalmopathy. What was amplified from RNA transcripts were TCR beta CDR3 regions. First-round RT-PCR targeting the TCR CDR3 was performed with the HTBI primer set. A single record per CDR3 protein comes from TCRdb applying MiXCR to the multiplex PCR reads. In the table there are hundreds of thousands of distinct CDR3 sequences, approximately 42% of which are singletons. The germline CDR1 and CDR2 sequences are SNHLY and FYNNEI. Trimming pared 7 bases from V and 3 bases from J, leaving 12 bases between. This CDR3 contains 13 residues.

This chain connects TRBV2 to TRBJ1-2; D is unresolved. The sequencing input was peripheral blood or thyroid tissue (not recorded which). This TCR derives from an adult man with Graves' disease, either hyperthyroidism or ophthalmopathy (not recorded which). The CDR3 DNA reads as TGTGCCAGCAAGGGTGGAGGCCACTATGGCTACACCTTC. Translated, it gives CASKGGGHYGYTF. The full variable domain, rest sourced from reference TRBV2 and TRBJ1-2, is EPEVTQTPSHQVTQMGQEVILRCVPISNHLYFYWYRQILGQKVEFLVSFYNNEISEKSEIFDDQFSVERPDGSNFTLKIRSTKLEDSAMYFCASKGGGHYGYTFGSGTRLTVV.